What follows describes a single TCR beta chain. Antigen specificity is unknown. At one boundary the junction diverges from the germline segment, which might be a read error. The CDR3 consists of 17 residues. CDR1 and CDR2 (germline): MNHEY, SVGEGT. No cell sorting was done before RNA was extracted from the tissue. This non-tumor lung sample came from over 3 cm beyond the tumor edge. The entry originates in a study of tumor and adjacent non-tumor tissue in lung cancer. Study at large: Histology: about a dozen adenocarcinoma, a couple of squamous cell carcinoma, 1 small cell lung cancer. On average, productive TCRbeta reads reached about 4.17 million per sample. Overall study findings and caveats: TCR diversity was significantly greater in tumor than normal lung tissue.

Three rounds of nested PCR, following a modified ARM-PCR protocol, produced the TCRbeta library. One entry per CDR3 protein results from TCRdb running MiXCR on the multiplex PCR reads. The table lists approximately 80,000 distinct CDR3 sequences, 65% to 85% of them singletons. This chain connects TRBV6-2 or TRBV6-3 to TRBJ2-4; D gene ambiguous. The sample comprised distant non-tumor lung tissue. The receptor was derived from a man in his fifties or sixties with non-small cell lung cancer. The CDR3 coding sequence is TGTCCCAGCAGTTACTCGATGGTAGGTGGTACGTTAAACATTCAGTACTTC. Translating it yields CPSSYSMVGGTLNIQYF.